This record covers a single TCR beta chain. Its recognized antigen is unknown. Per-base quality was not reported, and no clone a single base away is much larger than it. The data originate from a study of blood T cell repertoires in COVID-19 (TCRdb year 2020). For the study in its entirety: Collaborator samples came from the United States, Italy and Spain and covered acute and convalescent phases of COVID-19. Sample metadata almost always included a de-identified subject ID, COVID-19 status, age in years and sex. The material from the prospective study consisted of cDNA or gDNA derived from T cells, B-cell-depleted T cells, or PBMCs. The samples were drawn from two sources: the first 160 participants of the ongoing ImmuneRACE study, and 1,254 subjects contributed by 6 global collaborators. Where available, HLA class I and class II types were obtained from metadata supplied by the sample provider rather than from assay-based typing. The repertoires were released in a freely available public database meant as a resource for research on the immune response to SARS-CoV-2. Deeply sampled blood TCRbeta repertoires from subjects exposed to, actively infected with, or recovered from COVID-19 were included in the dataset.

TCRbeta CDR3 regions were amplified from genomic DNA by means of the immunoSEQ Assay, a bias-controlled multiplex PCR. Per the authors' processing: The number of nucleated cells in each sample was estimated by amplification of reference gene primers within the assay. To quantify the absolute abundance of each unique TCRbeta CDR3 rearrangement, sequence reads were collapsed and filtered. For each sample, productive Simpson clonality was calculated as the square root of Simpson's diversity index over productive rearrangements. Entries here come from immuneACCESS through TCRdb and include only in-frame sequences with V and J called. Some clones fail to appear in such tables; in the studies checked, an unresolved V gene covers under half of the shortfall, and the cause of the remainder is unknown. Clonal size and the V and J genes are those of that table, whereas D and trimming came from the DNA. In this sample the table shows some 78,000 clones, 90% of which occur a single time. In total, the top ten clones hold around 0.98% of the sample.

The research as a whole found: How much clinical and demographic metadata was included differed by source and by participant, and the metadata was provided uncurated.

Collaborating institutions collected whole blood in K2EDTA tubes following their own protocols. Collaborator samples were shipped for TCRbeta analysis as frozen whole blood, isolated PBMCs, or DNA extracted from either sample type. The receptor was derived from a woman between 45 and 60 years old in a cohort sampled during active COVID-19. Material: peripheral blood.

The DNA is as follows: TGTGCCAGCAGTTTACCGGGACAGGGGCAGTACTTC. This translates into CASSLPGQGQYF. The sequence links TRBV28 to TRBJ2-7, with TRBD1 matching 9 junction bases. Reading from cysteine to phenylalanine, the CDR3 counts 12 amino acids. Of the read, only the CDR3 DNA is kept; its 36 bases are in frame from base 1. As encoded in the germline V gene, CDR1 is MDHEN while CDR2 is SYDVKM. After removal of 2 bases from V and 9 bases from J, the junction retains 2 bases not matched to a gene.